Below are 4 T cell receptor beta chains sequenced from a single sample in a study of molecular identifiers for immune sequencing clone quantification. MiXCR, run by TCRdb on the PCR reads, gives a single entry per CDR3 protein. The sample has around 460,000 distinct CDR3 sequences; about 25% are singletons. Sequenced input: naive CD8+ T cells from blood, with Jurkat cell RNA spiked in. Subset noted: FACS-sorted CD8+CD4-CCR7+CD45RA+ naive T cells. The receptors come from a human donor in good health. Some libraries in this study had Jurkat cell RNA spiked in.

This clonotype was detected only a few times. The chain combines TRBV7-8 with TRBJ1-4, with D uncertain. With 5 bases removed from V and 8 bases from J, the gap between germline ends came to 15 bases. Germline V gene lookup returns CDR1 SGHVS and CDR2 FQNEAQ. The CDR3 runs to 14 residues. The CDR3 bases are TGTGCCAGCAGCCCCGCACTCGATGGGGAAAAACTGTTTTTT. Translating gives CASSPALDGEKLFF.

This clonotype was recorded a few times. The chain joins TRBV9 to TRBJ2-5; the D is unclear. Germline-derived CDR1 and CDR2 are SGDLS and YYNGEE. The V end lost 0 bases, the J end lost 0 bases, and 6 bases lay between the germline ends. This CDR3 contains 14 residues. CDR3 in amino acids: CASSVAEYQETQYF. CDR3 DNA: TGTGCCAGCAGCGTAGCTGAGTACCAAGAGACCCAGTACTTC.

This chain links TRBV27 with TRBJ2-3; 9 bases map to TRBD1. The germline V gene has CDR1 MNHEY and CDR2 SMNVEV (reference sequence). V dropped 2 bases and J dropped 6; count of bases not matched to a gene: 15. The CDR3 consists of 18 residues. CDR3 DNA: TGTGCCAGCAGTTTACTCCTTTGGGGACAGGGCCCAGGGGATACGCAGTATTTT. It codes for CASSLLLWGQGPGDTQYF.

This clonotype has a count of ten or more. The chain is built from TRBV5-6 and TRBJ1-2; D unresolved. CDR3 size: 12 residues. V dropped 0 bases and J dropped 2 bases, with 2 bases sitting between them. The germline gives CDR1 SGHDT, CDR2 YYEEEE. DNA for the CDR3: TGTGCCAGCAGCTTGGAGAACTATGGCTACACCTTC. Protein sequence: CASSLENYGYTF.